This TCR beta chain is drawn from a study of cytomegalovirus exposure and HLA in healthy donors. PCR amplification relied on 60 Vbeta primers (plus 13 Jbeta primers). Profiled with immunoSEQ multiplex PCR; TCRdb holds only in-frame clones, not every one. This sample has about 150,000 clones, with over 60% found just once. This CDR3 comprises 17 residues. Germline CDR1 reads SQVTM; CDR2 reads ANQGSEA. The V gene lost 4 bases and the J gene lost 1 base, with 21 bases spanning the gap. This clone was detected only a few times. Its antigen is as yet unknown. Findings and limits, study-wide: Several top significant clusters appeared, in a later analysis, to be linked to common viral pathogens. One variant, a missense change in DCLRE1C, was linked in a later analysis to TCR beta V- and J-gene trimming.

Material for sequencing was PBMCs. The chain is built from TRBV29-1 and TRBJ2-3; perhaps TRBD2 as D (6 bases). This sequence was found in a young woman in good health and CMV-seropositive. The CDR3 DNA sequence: TGCAGCGTTGTTGCGGGAAAGAGGGAAGGGGGCACAGATACGCAGTATTTT. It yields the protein CSVVAGKREGGTDTQYF.